One sample yielded the 24 T cell receptor beta chains listed below, sequenced in a study of T cells in Graves' hyperthyroidism and ophthalmopathy (dated by TCRdb to between 2019 and 2020). Libraries were made using multiplex PCR. The listed sequencing device is Illumina HiSeq 2000. The TCR beta CDR3 regions were amplified from the RNA transcripts. A first-round RT-PCR of the TCR CDR3 used the HTBI primer set with the Qiagen OneStep RT-PCR kit. TCRdb ran its own pipeline on the public reads, namely fastp trimming at Q25 and MiXCR clone calling, and kept in-frame beta chains. Identical CDR3 protein sequences are pooled into one entry, listed with their most common genes and DNA. The sample contains fewer than 900,000 distinct CDR3 sequences, under 20% of them found a single time. The ten largest clones represent 16% of the sample. The sample consisted of blood. These receptor sequences come from a woman in her forties or fifties with Graves' hyperthyroidism that later progressed to Graves' ophthalmopathy.

DNA for the CDR3: TGCGCCAGCAGCCAAGCTTGGGGGGGGAGCACAGATACGCAGTATTTT. It is translated as CASSQAWGGSTDTQYF. The rearrangement uses TRBV4-1 and TRBJ2-3, with 7 bases matching TRBD2. V was pared by 1 base and J by 0 bases, with 4 bases of the junction left unmatched. The CDR3 has 16 amino acids. Germline CDR1 and CDR2: MGHRA and YSYEKL.

CDR3 coding DNA: TGTGCCAGCACCAGAGTTGAGCAGTTCTTC. The encoded protein is CASTRVEQFF. The rearrangement joins TRBV5-6 to TRBJ2-1; D not resolved. V lost 6 bases and J 9 bases, leaving 7 bases between the germline ends. Germline V gene lookup returns CDR1 SGHDT and CDR2 YYEEEE. This CDR3 has 10 residues.

This clonotype appeared many times. The J gene is TRBJ1-3, the V gene TRBV3-1; TRBD1 agrees at 9 bases. Per germline, CDR1 LGHDT and CDR2 YNNKEL (reference sequence). V gave up 4 bases and J gave up 8 bases; unmatched junction bases: 3. CDR3 length: 13 residues. The CDR3 nucleotides read TGTGCCAGCAGCCGGGACAGGGTTCACACCATATATTTT. Amino acids: CASSRDRVHTIYF.

This clonotype was recorded many times. This chain joins TRBV10-2 and TRBJ1-1; TRBD1 aligns across 9 bases. J gave up 1 base and V 7 bases, and 1 base lay outside the gene matches. From germline, CDR1 is WSHSY and CDR2 SAAADI. This CDR3 contains 13 residues. CDR3 region: CASKGQGNTEAFF. The CDR3, as DNA: TGCGCCAGCAAGGGACAGGGGAACACTGAAGCTTTCTTT.

Points on this clonotype: Possible read error: a much larger clone is one base away. The CDR3 sequence: CASSVARAGDTYNEQFF. The CDR3 DNA follows: TGTGCCAGCAGCGTAGCAAGAGCGGGGGACACCTACAATGAGCAGTTCTTC. This chain uses TRBV7-9 with TRBJ2-1, with 8 nucleotides matching TRBD2. CDR3 length equals 17 residues. Germline V gene data show CDR1 as SEHNR and CDR2 as FQNEAQ (reference sequence).

This clonotype was observed a handful of times. J is TRBJ1-5 and V is TRBV6-1; 9 nucleotides agree with TRBD1. V shed 5 bases, J shed 6 bases, and the junction held 17 bases outside the gene matches. Germline-derived CDR1 and CDR2 are MNHNS and SASEGT. CDR3 size: 18 residues. The CDR3 DNA is TGTGCCAGCAGTCGACAAATGGACAGGGGCAGTTTCGGTCAGCCCCAGCATTTT. Its protein product is CASSRQMDRGSFGQPQHF.

This clonotype appeared many times. The V gene is TRBV2, the J gene TRBJ1-2; unclear D gene. Trimming took off 0 bases at V and 4 bases at J, with 9 bases between the two ends. Per the germline V gene, CDR1 is SNHLY and CDR2 is FYNNEI. This CDR3 region has 14 residues. The CDR3 here is CASSEAPRSYGYTF. The DNA for the CDR3 is TGTGCCAGCAGTGAAGCCCCCAGGTCCTATGGCTACACCTTC.

J is TRBJ1-4 and V is TRBV4-1; 7 bases fit TRBD1. Trimming at V came to 4 bases and at J to 2 bases, leaving 16 bases not matched to a gene. Per germline, CDR1 MGHRA and CDR2 YSYEKL. The CDR3 length is 19 residues. The CDR3 sequence: CASSPGGPGSFSTNEKLFF. Here the CDR3 DNA reads TGCGCCAGCAGCCCAGGGGGTCCGGGATCGTTTTCGACTAATGAAAAACTGTTTTTT.

This chain joins TRBV2 and TRBJ1-5, with 10 bases that match TRBD1. The V gene end was trimmed by 2 bases and the J gene end by 6 bases; junction bases not matched to a gene: 7. Germline CDR1 SNHLY, CDR2 FYNNEI. CDR3 length equals 16 residues. CDR3 in DNA: TGTGCCAGCAGTGAATCGGTGGGACAGGGGTTTCAGCCCCAGCATTTT. Protein product: CASSESVGQGFQPQHF.

The J gene is TRBJ1-2, the V gene TRBV20-1; no reliable D call. Germline CDR1 and CDR2: DFQATT and SNEGSKA (reference sequence). This CDR3 spans 12 amino acids. Trimming took off 6 bases at V and 14 bases at J, with 22 bases between the two ends. Here the CDR3 reads CSAGDPPARPTF. CDR3 sequence (DNA): TGCAGTGCCGGTGACCCTCCCGCTAGACCGACCTTC.

This clonotype came up many times. The chain employs TRBV12-3 or TRBV12-4 and TRBJ2-5; no definite D call. CDR3 length: 17 amino acids. V was pared by 4 bases and J by 3 bases, with 21 bases between. CDR3 nucleotide sequence: TGTGCCAGCAGTTCCTCTGACTTTTTACTCCGCGAAGAGACCCAGTACTTC. This gives the protein CASSSSDFLLREETQYF.

The chain joins TRBV15 to TRBJ2-5; D is unresolved. The length of the CDR3 is 13 residues. Germline CDR1 reads LNHNV; CDR2 reads YYDKDF (reference sequence). Trimming removed 5 bases from V and 2 bases from J, with 9 bases in between. The DNA for the CDR3 is TGTGCCACCAGCGTCGTGGGTCAAGAGACCCAGTACTTC. Encoded protein: CATSVVGQETQYF.

This clonotype was counted a few times. The rearrangement joins TRBV3-1 to TRBJ1-1; TRBD1 might be the D (6 bases). CDR3 length: 12 amino acids. Germline CDR1 reads LGHDT; CDR2 reads YNNKEL (reference sequence). Trimming took off 5 bases at V and 8 bases at J, with 12 bases between the two ends. The CDR3 DNA reads as TGTGCCAGCAGCTCTGGGGGCAGGGAAGCTTTCTTT. Translation gives CASSSGGREAFF. The entire variable domain, with the rest obtained from reference TRBV3-1 and TRBJ1-1, is as follows: DTAVSQTPKYLVTQMGNDKSIKCEQNLGHDTMYWYKQDSKKFLKIMFSYNNKELIINETVPNRFSPKSPDKAHLNLHINSLELGDSAVYFCASSSGGREAFFGQGTRLTVV.

This clonotype showed up just a few times. This chain connects TRBV6-1 to TRBJ2-7; 9 bases fit TRBD1. V shed 5 bases, J shed 3 bases, and the junction held 8 bases outside the gene matches. Germline CDR1 reads MNHNS; CDR2 reads SASEGT. The CDR3 is 15 residues long. The chain's CDR3 is CASSRTGQGLYEQYF. The CDR3 bases are TGTGCCAGCAGTCGCACGGGACAGGGCCTCTACGAGCAGTACTTC.

This clonotype has ten or more counts. The chain recombines TRBV5-1 with TRBJ1-6; D possibly corresponds to TRBD1 (6 bases). CDR1 SGHRS and CDR2 YFSETQ come from the germline V gene. V shed 2 bases and J shed 7 bases, with 10 bases lying between them. The CDR3 runs 14 residues. This CDR3 is CASSLGGENSPLHF. The CDR3 DNA reads TGCGCCAGCAGCTTAGGGGGAGAGAATTCACCCCTCCACTTT. Filled out from reference TRBV5-1 and TRBJ1-6, the complete variable domain reads KAGVTQTPRYLIKTRGQQVTLSCSPISGHRSVSWYQQTPGQGLQFLFEYFSETQRNKGNFPGRFSGRQFSNSRSEMNVSTLELGDSALYLCASSLGGENSPLHFGNGTRLTVT.

This clonotype was counted ten times or more. The chain links TRBV18 to TRBJ2-7; TRBD1 aligns across 7 bases. Trimming at V came to 5 bases and at J to 6 bases, leaving 7 bases not matched to a gene. The CDR3 has 13 residues. The V gene's germline CDR1 is KGHSH and CDR2 LQKENI. CDR3 in DNA: TGTGCCAGCTCATCTCGACAGGGTCGCGAGCAGTACTTC. This gives the protein CASSSRQGREQYF.

This clonotype was detected only a few times. The V and J genes are TRBV7-9 and TRBJ1-2; a weak D match, TRBD1 (5 bases). Per germline, CDR1 SEHNR and CDR2 FQNEAQ (reference sequence). The CDR3 runs 13 residues. Trimming took 6 bases from V and 8 from J, leaving 16 bases between them. CDR3 protein: CASRRDDWRGYTF. As DNA, the CDR3 is TGTGCCAGCAGGCGGGACGACTGGAGAGGCTACACCTTC. Drawing the rest from reference TRBV7-9 and TRBJ1-2, the complete variable domain is DTGVSQNPRHKITKRGQNVTFRCDPISEHNRLYWYRQTLGQGPEFLTYFQNEAQLEKSRLLSDRFSAERPKGSFSTLEIQRTEQGDSAMYLCASRRDDWRGYTFGSGTRLTVV.

This clonotype was detected ten times or more. Here the CDR3 DNA reads TGTGCCAGCAGTACCTCAGGGAACACTGAAGCTTTCTTT. Its protein product is CASSTSGNTEAFF. The chain couples TRBV2 to TRBJ1-1; unclear D gene. This CDR3 is built from 13 residues. V was clipped by 5 bases and J by 1 base, with 8 bases between them. Germline CDR1 is SNHLY and CDR2 is FYNNEI. Variable domain in full (rest from reference TRBV2 and TRBJ1-1): EPEVTQTPSHQVTQMGQEVILRCVPISNHLYFYWYRQILGQKVEFLVSFYNNEISEKSEIFDDQFSVERPDGSNFTLKIRSTKLEDSAMYFCASSTSGNTEAFFGQGTRLTVV.

This clonotype turned up a few times. The chain employs TRBV6-2 or TRBV6-3 and TRBJ1-2; D is unclear. The CDR3 extends over 13 amino acids. Germline V gene lookup returns CDR1 MNHEY and CDR2 SVGEGT. The germline V and J ends were trimmed by 9 bases and 13 bases, with 24 bases remaining between them. The CDR3 loop reads CASTAQTYLKGTF. The CDR3 coding sequence is TGTGCCAGTACAGCCCAGACATACCTCAAAGGCACCTTC.

CDR3 amino acids: CAWSEIVHGYTF. CDR3 bases: TGTGCCTGGAGTGAAATCGTCCATGGCTACACCTTC. V gene TRBV30 combines with J gene TRBJ1-2; no clear D gene. The V gene's germline CDR1 is GTSNPN and CDR2 SVGIG (reference sequence). This CDR3 region has 12 residues. The V end was cut by 1 base, the J end by 6 bases, with 9 bases between.

This clonotype was seen repeatedly, ten times or more. V gene TRBV11-2 combines with J gene TRBJ2-3, with no clear D. With 3 bases removed from V and 1 base from J, the gap between germline ends came to 20 bases. The germline gives CDR1 SGHAT, CDR2 FQNNGV. The CDR3 has 18 residues. The CDR3 loop reads CASSFVGISRLGTDTQYF. CDR3 nucleotide sequence: TGTGCCAGCAGCTTTGTGGGGATAAGCCGGCTTGGCACAGATACGCAGTATTTT. Variable domain in full (rest from reference TRBV11-2 and TRBJ2-3): EAGVAQSPRYKIIEKRQSVAFWCNPISGHATLYWYQQILGQGPKLLIQFQNNGVVDDSQLPKDRFSAERLKGVDSTLKIQPAKLEDSAVYLCASSFVGISRLGTDTQYFGPGTRLTVL.

This rearrangement joins TRBV27 to TRBJ2-7, with 7 positions matching TRBD2. V gave up 6 bases and J gave up 4 bases; unmatched junction bases: 9. This CDR3 is built from 14 residues. CDR1 and CDR2 (germline): MNHEY, SMNVEV (reference sequence). The CDR3 DNA is TGTGCCAGCAGATCTAGCGGTGCCCTTTACGAGCAGTACTTC. Residues: CASRSSGALYEQYF.

This clonotype was seen repeatedly, ten times or more. The chain is built from TRBV29-1 and TRBJ1-4; D uncertain. Between the trimmed V and J ends, which lost 0 bases and 3 bases, there was a span of 14 bases. CDR3 size: 16 residues. Germline CDR1 is SQVTM and CDR2 is ANQGSEA. The CDR3: CSVEDQFLRANEKLFF. CDR3 DNA: TGCAGCGTTGAAGATCAGTTCCTGCGGGCTAATGAAAAACTGTTTTTT.

The sample holds many counts of this clonotype. The chain has TRBV11-2 and TRBJ1-1, with 9 nucleotides matching TRBD1. The CDR3 totals 16 residues. V shed 4 bases and J 4 bases; nucleotides not matched to a gene: 10. CDR1 and CDR2 from the germline V gene are SGHAT and FQNNGV. CDR3 protein: CASSSRTGDGGTEAFF. The CDR3 DNA is TGTGCCAGCAGCTCACGGACAGGGGATGGGGGCACTGAAGCTTTCTTT.